The 4 T cell receptor beta chains below come from one sample, sequenced in a study of molecular identifiers for immune sequencing clone quantification. TCRdb analysed the PCR reads with MiXCR anew, one entry per CDR3 protein. The data show some 580,000 distinct CDR3 sequences, with roughly 25% seen just once and about 0.73% held by the top ten. Sequencing was performed on naive CD8+ T cells from blood, with Jurkat cell RNA spiked in. Subset here: FACS-sorted CD8+CD4-CCR7+CD45RA+ naive T cells. These receptors all stem from a human donor in good health. Some libraries in this study had Jurkat cell RNA spiked in.

CDR3 nucleotides: TGTGCCAGTAGTAGGGGGAGCCCCACCGGGGAGCTGTTTTTT. It is translated as CASSRGSPTGELFF. The V and J genes are TRBV19 and TRBJ2-2, with D perhaps assigned TRBD1 or TRBD2 (5 bases each). The ends were cut back, 4 bases at V and 4 bases at J, with 10 bases in the middle. The CDR3 covers 14 residues. Germline-derived CDR1 and CDR2 are LNHDA and SQIVND (reference sequence).

This clonotype was observed a handful of times. Relative to the germline gene, one junction end is altered; a read error may explain this. V is TRBV27 and J is TRBJ2-3; weak D call: TRBD2 (5 bases). Germline V gives CDR1 MNHEY, CDR2 SMNVEV (reference sequence). The CDR3 length is 9 residues. The CDR3 sequence: CASGLLEDF. The CDR3 DNA sequence: TGTGCCAGCGGCCTACTAGAAGATTTT.

This clonotype showed up many times. This chain connects TRBV28 to TRBJ2-7; 13 bases fit TRBD2. The V gene's germline CDR1 is MDHEN and CDR2 SYDVKM. Trimming took 6 bases from V and 2 from J; bases not matched to a gene: 4. The CDR3 is made up of 15 amino acids. CDR3 bases: TGTGCCAGCAGGGGACTAGCGGGACCTACCTACGAGCAGTACTTC. It codes for CASRGLAGPTYEQYF.

This clonotype was detected ten times or more. The CDR3 is CASPVGQGITDTQYF. The CDR3, as DNA: TGTGCCAGCCCTGTAGGACAGGGGATCACAGATACGCAGTATTTT. J is TRBJ2-3 and V is TRBV2, with 9 bases matching TRBD1. CDR3 length: 15 residues. Germline values: CDR1 SNHLY, CDR2 FYNNEI. Trimming at V came to 8 bases and at J to 2 bases, leaving 8 bases not matched to a gene.